This T cell receptor (beta chain) is from a study of Ad26.COV2.S vaccination and SARS-CoV-2 variants. Treatment described: around 19 received Ad26.COV2.S at low or high dose, single or two shots; about 5 received placebo; per-sample allocation not given. Day 63 after the first injection of vaccine or placebo was the sampling time. The data were produced by immunoSEQ multiplex PCR, yet TCRdb's version contains in-frame clones alone and is incomplete. The sample includes some 420,000 clones, approximately 90% of them seen just once. The receptor comes from a person aged 18-65 years who received the Ad26.COV2.S COVID-19 vaccine or a placebo. This specimen consisted of peripheral blood, obtained in a trial of Ad26.COV2.S vaccine versus placebo.

CDR3 in amino acids: CASRGLRTEAFF. In DNA, the CDR3 is TGTGCCAGCAGGGGATTACGCACTGAAGCTTTCTTT. This chain links TRBV2 with TRBJ1-1, with D unclear. The CDR3 extends over 12 amino acids. Germline assignment: CDR1 SNHLY and CDR2 FYNNEI. The V end was cut by 6 bases, the J end by 4 bases, with 9 bases between. The full variable domain, in which reference TRBV2 and TRBJ1-1 provide the parts outside the CDR3, is EPEVTQTPSHQVTQMGQEVILRCVPISNHLYFYWYRQILGQKVEFLVSFYNNEISEKSEIFDDQFSVERPDGSNFTLKIRSTKLEDSAMYFCASRGLRTEAFFGQGTRLTVV.